This T cell receptor (beta chain) was identified in a study of blood T cell repertoires in COVID-19. Study overall: PBMCs, B-cell-depleted T cells, or T cells provided the cDNA or gDNA that made up the material.

The CDR3 extends over 15 amino acids. J was trimmed by 5 bases and V by 6 bases; bases with no gene match: 9. Germline assignment: CDR1 LGHNA and CDR2 YNFKEQ. Produced via immunoSEQ multiplex PCR; TCRdb's table is partial and in-frame only. This sample has 30,000 or so clones, with approximately 93% found just once. The chain uses TRBV4-2 and TRBJ1-4; 7 bases map to TRBD1. Specimen: peripheral blood. The clonotype originates from a male donor with active COVID-19. For the CDR3, the DNA is TGTGCCAGCAGGGCTGCGACAGGGTTAAATGAAAAACTGTTTTTT. Its translation: CASRAATGLNEKLFF.